The entry below gives a single T cell receptor beta chain sequence along with its context. This CDR3 spans 16 amino acids. Germline CDR1 and CDR2: SEHNR and FQNEAQ (reference sequence). The data derive from a study of monozygotic twins with inflammatory bowel disease. One entry per CDR3 protein, without DNA, is what TCRdb gives after re-calling the 5' RACE reads. This table holds approximately 400,000 distinct CDR3 sequences. Specimen: blood. The genes are TRBV7-9 and TRBJ1-2. The clonotype was recovered from a human donor with ulcerative colitis or Crohn's disease, or a healthy co-twin of an affected twin (not recorded which). CDR3 in amino acids: CASRQREGENNYGYTF.